The 3 T cell receptor beta chains presented below share a single source sample, sequenced in a study of shared clonotypes between healthy human individuals (dated by TCRdb to 2020 to 2021). The library was prepared using the immunoSEQ multiplex PCR assay. This is the immuneACCESS table as TCRdb keeps it, with only in-frame sequences that have V and J called. A part of the clones is gone; compared with another copy, unresolved V genes explain less than half, and the rest is unexplained. Within this sample are about 2.4 million clones, with roughly 93% of them counted one time only. In total, the top ten clones hold around 0.4% of the sample. The specimen was naive CD4+ T cells from PBMCs. What this sample's cell subset or site label stands for: CD45RA+ positively selected. These receptors came from a man aged 18 to 30 in good health. Some clones in this sample may be carry-over from other donors' samples.

The CDR3 sequence is CASSIRGLAGPSPRNIQYF. CDR3 sequence (DNA): TGTGCCAGCAGTATACGGGGACTAGCGGGACCTTCCCCGAGAAACATTCAGTACTTC. This chain connects TRBV27 to TRBJ2-4, with TRBD2 identical over 13 bases. The CDR3 has 19 residues. V gave up 5 bases and J gave up 6 bases; unmatched junction bases: 16. Germline V gene sequence: CDR1 MNHEY, CDR2 SMNVEV (reference sequence).

This clone was seen a few times. V is TRBV28 and J is TRBJ1-5; weak D call: TRBD1 (5 bases). V lost 7 bases to trimming and J lost 0 bases, with 16 bases between them. Germline V gives CDR1 MDHEN, CDR2 SYDVKM. The CDR3 extends over 16 amino acids. CDR3 sequence reads: CASKPWEGYSNQPQHF. CDR3 DNA: TGTGCCAGCAAACCCTGGGAGGGGTATAGCAATCAGCCCCAGCATTTT.

This sequence joins TRBV7-3 and TRBJ2-1, with a possible D match to TRBD2 (6 bases). Trimming shortened V by 5 bases and J by 4 bases, and 12 bases separated the two germline ends. Germline V gene lookup returns CDR1 SGHTA and CDR2 FQGTGA. The CDR3 spans 14 residues. The CDR3 here is CASSRGSRYNEQFF. CDR3 DNA sequence: TGTGCCAGCAGCCGGGGGAGTCGGTACAATGAGCAGTTCTTC.